Here is one T cell receptor (beta chain) with its context. Its antigen is as yet unknown. The data are from a study of beta chain features in type 1 diabetes. Study context: Healthy donors and patients showed comparable age, gender and cell yields. General study points: Type 1 diabetes patients had moderately but significantly shorter TCRB CDR3s in all four CD4+ subsets.

TCRB transcripts that were expressed got sequenced, as all of the isolated RNA had been reverse transcribed. Libraries were prepared by immunoSEQ multiplex PCR; TCRdb keeps only in-frame clonotypes and omits some of them. Of some 350,000 clones listed, roughly 14% were seen once; the top ten hold 0.015%. Isolation of CD4+ naive, central memory, regulatory and stem cell-like memory cells was achieved by sorting via CD45RO/CCR7/CD25/CD127/CD95/CD27. CDR1 and CDR2 (germline): SQVTM, ANQGSEA. The CDR3 extends over 14 amino acids. The TCR originated in a woman under 30 with type 1 diabetes. The specimen sequenced was naive CD4+ T cells from blood. The chain has TRBV29-1 and TRBJ2-3, with 9 bases lining up with TRBD2. Written as DNA, the CDR3 is TGCAGTGCATTGATAGCGGGAGTAGGAGATACGCAGTATTTT. It translates to CSALIAGVGDTQYF.